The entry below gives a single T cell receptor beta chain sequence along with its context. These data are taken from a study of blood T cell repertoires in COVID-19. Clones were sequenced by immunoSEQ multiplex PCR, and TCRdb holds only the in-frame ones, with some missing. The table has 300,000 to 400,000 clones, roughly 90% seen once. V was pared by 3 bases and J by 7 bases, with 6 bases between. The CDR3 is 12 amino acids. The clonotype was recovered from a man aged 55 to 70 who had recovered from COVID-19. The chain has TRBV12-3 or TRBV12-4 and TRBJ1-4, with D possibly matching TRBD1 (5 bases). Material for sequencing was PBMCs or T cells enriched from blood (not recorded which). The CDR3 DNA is TGTGCCAGCAGTTTCAGGGTTGAAAAACTGTTTTTT. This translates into CASSFRVEKLFF.